The 25 T cell receptor beta chains below all came from one sample that was sequenced in a study of cytomegalovirus exposure and HLA in healthy donors (dated by TCRdb to between 2016 and 2019). The library was obtained by the immunoSEQ multiplex PCR assay. For the multiplex PCR, a mixture combining 60 forward primers for TCR Vbeta segments and 13 reverse primers for TCR Jbeta segments was used. TCRdb limited this immuneACCESS table to in-frame rearrangements with V and J called. A share of clones is missing; checked studies link under half to unresolved V genes, and the rest is unexplained. The sample data list about 55,000 clones, and 65% to 80% of these were observed just once. Of the sample, roughly 35% is held by the ten largest clones. The sample was PBMCs. These receptors were collected from a man aged 40-49 years in good health and CMV-seropositive.

This rearrangement joins TRBV5-6 to TRBJ2-1, with D possibly matching TRBD1 (6 bases). Germline V gene sequence: CDR1 SGHDT, CDR2 YYEEEE. This CDR3 contains 15 residues. V lost 4 bases to trimming and J lost 7 bases, with 18 bases between them. CDR3 region: CASSRTGRPYNEQFF. The CDR3 nucleotides are TGTGCCAGCAGCCGTACAGGGCGCCCTTATAATGAGCAGTTCTTC.

This clone was counted once. CDR3 in amino acids: CAWSVLAGGVGELFF. For the CDR3, the DNA is TGTGCCTGGAGTGTTCTAGCGGGGGGCGTCGGGGAGCTGTTTTTT. The V and J genes are TRBV30 and TRBJ2-2; 11 bases line up with TRBD2. Unmatched junction bases numbered 4, after V lost 0 bases and J lost 7 bases. Germline values: CDR1 GTSNPN, CDR2 SVGIG (reference sequence). CDR3 length: 15 amino acids.

V and J are TRBV9 and TRBJ2-1, with 10 bases aligning to TRBD2. Germline values: CDR1 SGDLS, CDR2 YYNGEE. Trimming cost V 0 bases and J 9 bases; bases outside gene matches: 6. The CDR3 length is 15 residues. The CDR3 is CASSVGSGGAPEQFF. The CDR3 DNA sequence: TGTGCCAGCAGCGTAGGGAGCGGGGGGGCCCCTGAGCAGTTCTTC.

This clone was picked up a small number of times. The genes are TRBV7-6 and TRBJ1-6; D not resolved. This CDR3 has 13 residues. Germline V CDR1 and CDR2: SGHVS, FNYEAQ. Trimming removed 3 bases at V and 7 bases at J, with 7 bases between. The DNA of the CDR3 is TGTGCCAGCAGCTTGTTTGAGAATTCACCCCTCCACTTT. Translated: CASSLFENSPLHF. Together with reference TRBV7-6 and TRBJ1-6, the CDR3 gives the full variable domain: GAGVSQSPRYKVTKRGQDVALRCDPISGHVSLYWYRQALGQGPEFLTYFNYEAQQDKSGLPNDRFSAERPEGSISTLTIQRTEQRDSAMYRCASSLFENSPLHFGNGTRLTVT.

The chain is built from TRBV6-5 and TRBJ1-6, with TRBD1 matching over 7 bases. V gave up 8 bases and J gave up 6 bases; unmatched junction bases: 4. The CDR3 length is 13 residues. The germline V gene encodes CDR1 MNHEY and CDR2 SVGAGI. This chain's CDR3 is CASSGTANSPLHF. In DNA, the CDR3 is TGTGCCAGCTCCGGGACAGCTAATTCACCCCTCCACTTT.

The chain has TRBV9 and TRBJ2-5; TRBD2 aligns across 14 bases. This CDR3 has 16 amino acids. The trim removed 1 base at V and 5 bases at J, leaving 4 bases unmatched. CDR1 is SGDLS, CDR2 YYNGEE, per germline. CDR3 bases: TGTGCCAGCAGCGTAAGGGGACTAGCGGGGGAGGAGACCCAGTACTTC. This gives the protein CASSVRGLAGEETQYF.

V gene TRBV7-2 combines with J gene TRBJ2-1, with 7 positions matching TRBD2. Germline assignment: CDR1 SGHTA and CDR2 FQGNSA. The CDR3 sequence is 18 residues long. V shed 1 base and J 8 bases; nucleotides not matched to a gene: 17. The chain's CDR3 is CASSLVPLAGVFSHEQFF. In DNA, the CDR3 is TGTGCCAGCAGCTTAGTACCCCTTGCGGGGGTCTTCAGCCATGAGCAGTTCTTC.

Note on this clone: In the same sample, other DNA sequences code for this CDR3. The chain combines TRBV29-1 with TRBJ1-1, with D possibly TRBD1 on 6 matching bases. V was cut by 6 bases and J by 1 base, with 12 bases left in between. This CDR3 spans 13 amino acids. The germline gives CDR1 SQVTM, CDR2 ANQGSEA. The CDR3 here is CSVPQGTNTEAFF. As DNA, the CDR3 is TGCAGCGTACCGCAGGGGACGAACACTGAAGCTTTCTTT.

The rearrangement uses TRBV7-7 and TRBJ2-3; 8 bases align to TRBD2. The germline V gene encodes CDR1 SSHAT and CDR2 FNYEAQ (reference sequence). V trimming: 5 bases; J trimming: 6 bases; junction bases outside the gene matches: 13. The CDR3 loop spans 16 amino acids. The CDR3 loop reads CASSPGARGVMDTQYF. The DNA for the CDR3 is TGTGCCAGCAGCCCAGGGGCGCGGGGGGTTATGGATACGCAGTATTTT.

V gene TRBV7-8 combines with J gene TRBJ2-5; TRBD2 might be the D (5 bases). V was clipped by 5 bases and J by 2 bases, with 18 bases between them. CDR1 SGHVS and CDR2 FQNEAQ come from the germline V gene. The CDR3 sequence is 16 residues long. CDR3 in amino acids: CASSPQPGSLQETQYF. In DNA, the CDR3 is TGTGCCAGCAGCCCCCAGCCTGGGAGCCTACAAGAGACCCAGTACTTC.

The rearrangement links TRBV4-1 to TRBJ2-3; 8 nucleotides match TRBD2. Germline V gene data show CDR1 as MGHRA and CDR2 as YSYEKL. J lost 2 bases, V lost 5 bases, and 9 bases had no gene match. This CDR3 has 16 residues. CDR3 bases: TGCGCCAGCAGCGTTTACGGAGCGGGGGCCACAGATACGCAGTATTTT. Translation gives CASSVYGAGATDTQYF.

The V gene is TRBV7-9, the J gene TRBJ2-1; 8 bases are a match to TRBD2. CDR1 and CDR2 from the germline V gene are SEHNR and FQNEAQ (reference sequence). The V and J ends lost 7 bases and 5 bases, in that order; junction bases with no gene match: 10. CDR3 length equals 15 residues. In nucleotides, the CDR3 is TGTGCCAGCATCCGCGCGGGGGGCTCGAACAATGAGCAGTTCTTC. It specifies CASIRAGGSNNEQFF.

This chain connects TRBV4-2 to TRBJ1-1; D might be TRBD1 (5 bases). Trimming left V 6 bases short and J 0 bases short, with 23 bases between. The germline gives CDR1 LGHNA, CDR2 YNFKEQ. The CDR3 is 18 residues long. The CDR3 loop is CASRKGQAGSIMNTEAFF. CDR3 bases: TGTGCCAGCAGGAAGGGGCAGGCCGGCTCTATTATGAACACTGAAGCTTTCTTT.

The chain uses TRBV5-8 and TRBJ1-4, with TRBD1 identical over 7 bases. V was pared by 2 bases and J by 6 bases, with 7 bases of the junction left unmatched. This CDR3 comprises 15 residues. Per germline, CDR1 SGHTS and CDR2 YDEGEE. CDR3 loop: CASSLGYRGDEKLFF. Here the CDR3 DNA reads TGTGCCAGCAGCTTAGGGTACAGGGGAGATGAAAAACTGTTTTTT. The variable domain in full, with the rest retrieved from reference TRBV5-8 and TRBJ1-4, is EAGVTQSPTHLIKTRGQQATLRCSPISGHTSVYWYQQALGLGLQFLLWYDEGEERNRGNFPPRFSGRQFPNYSSELNVNALELEDSALYLCASSLGYRGDEKLFFGSGTQLSVL.

This sequence joins TRBV5-1 and TRBJ1-1, with a tentative D call TRBD1 (5 bases). The CDR3 totals 15 residues. Per the germline V gene, CDR1 is SGHRS and CDR2 is YFSETQ. V was shortened by 4 bases and J by 5 bases, with 18 bases between the two germline ends. The CDR3, as DNA: TGCGCCAGCAGCCGGGGACGGGGGATTGAAACTGAAGCTTTCTTT. It codes for CASSRGRGIETEAFF.

Only a few counts were recorded for this clone. The J gene is TRBJ1-4, the V gene TRBV6-1, with D maybe TRBD1 (5 bases). In germline, CDR1 is MNHNS, CDR2 SASEGT. This CDR3 has 16 amino acids. Trimming cost V 3 bases and J 7 bases, with 18 bases left between them. The CDR3 bases are TGTGCCAGCAGTGATGCCGTTGTTCAGGGCGGTGAAAAACTGTTTTTT. This gives the protein CASSDAVVQGGEKLFF.

V usage is TRBV6-4 and J usage is TRBJ2-1; perhaps TRBD1 as D (6 bases). Germline CDR1 reads MRHNA; CDR2 reads SNTAGT. Deletions cut 4 bases from V and 15 bases from J, with 19 bases between. This CDR3 comprises 13 residues. The CDR3 loop reads CASSVKGQGNLFF. In DNA, the CDR3 is TGTGCCAGCAGTGTGAAGGGTCAGGGGAATCTGTTCTTC.

CDR3 loop: CASSIATGVEQYF. The DNA for the CDR3 is TGTGCCAGTAGTATAGCGACAGGGGTCGAGCAGTACTTC. This rearrangement joins TRBV19 to TRBJ2-7; 8 bases are shared with TRBD1. The V and J ends lost 1 base and 6 bases, in that order; junction bases with no gene match: 2. Germline CDR1 and CDR2: LNHDA and SQIVND (reference sequence). This CDR3 has 13 residues.

The CDR3 loop reads CASSLGSGTLSYEQYF. The CDR3 bases are TGTGCCAGCAGCTTAGGGAGTGGGACACTCTCCTACGAGCAGTACTTC. This chain connects TRBV7-2 to TRBJ2-7; D may be TRBD1 (6 bases). The V end was cut by 1 base, the J end by 0 bases, with 13 bases between. CDR1 is SGHTA and CDR2 is FQGNSA in the germline V gene. This CDR3 spans 16 amino acids.

The rearrangement joins TRBV19 to TRBJ1-5; D is uncertain. Deletions cut 8 bases from V and 5 bases from J, with 13 bases between. This CDR3 is 13 amino acids long. CDR1 is LNHDA and CDR2 is SQIVND in the germline V gene (reference sequence). CDR3 in amino acids: CASARDIYQPQHF. CDR3 nucleotides: TGTGCCAGTGCCCGCGACATTTATCAGCCCCAGCATTTT.

V usage is TRBV6-6 and J usage is TRBJ2-5; TRBD2 matches at 12 bases. Germline V gives CDR1 MNHNY, CDR2 SVGAGI (reference sequence). The CDR3 runs 14 residues. The trim removed 6 bases at V and 4 bases at J, leaving 3 bases unmatched. CDR3 residues: CASRRTSGVETQYF. In DNA, the CDR3 is TGTGCCAGCAGGAGGACTAGCGGGGTAGAGACCCAGTACTTC.

The chain links TRBV29-1 to TRBJ1-2, with D possibly TRBD1 on 5 matching bases. The V gene lost 1 base and the J gene lost 0 bases, with 12 bases spanning the gap. The germline CDR1 and CDR2 sequences are SQVTM and ANQGSEA. CDR3 size: 15 residues. The CDR3 loop reads CSVEGGEEANYGYTF. The CDR3 bases are TGCAGCGTTGAAGGGGGCGAAGAAGCTAACTATGGCTACACCTTC.

The chain is built from TRBV7-9 and TRBJ1-1; no clear D gene. CDR1 and CDR2 from the germline V gene are SEHNR and FQNEAQ (reference sequence). The CDR3 sequence is 13 residues long. Trimming left V 5 bases short and J 0 bases short, with 7 bases between. This CDR3 reads CASSDNLNTEAFF. The DNA for the CDR3 is TGTGCCAGCAGCGACAACCTGAACACTGAAGCTTTCTTT.

The chain carries TRBV18 and TRBJ2-5; 10 nucleotides line up with TRBD2. The germline CDR1 and CDR2 sequences are KGHSH and LQKENI. This CDR3 is built from 17 residues. V shed 4 bases, J shed 2 bases, and the junction held 10 bases outside the gene matches. CDR3 residues: CASSLRLAGGLQETQYF. The CDR3 DNA follows: TGTGCCAGCTCACTACGGTTAGCGGGGGGACTACAAGAGACCCAGTACTTC.

The chain uses TRBV28 and TRBJ1-2; 8 bases are shared with TRBD1. The CDR3 has 13 amino acids. Per germline, CDR1 MDHEN and CDR2 SYDVKM. With 5 bases clipped from V and 6 bases from J, the junction kept 5 bases outside the gene matches. CDR3 bases: TGTGCCAGCAGTCCAGGACAGGGCAATGGCTACACCTTC. Its protein is CASSPGQGNGYTF.